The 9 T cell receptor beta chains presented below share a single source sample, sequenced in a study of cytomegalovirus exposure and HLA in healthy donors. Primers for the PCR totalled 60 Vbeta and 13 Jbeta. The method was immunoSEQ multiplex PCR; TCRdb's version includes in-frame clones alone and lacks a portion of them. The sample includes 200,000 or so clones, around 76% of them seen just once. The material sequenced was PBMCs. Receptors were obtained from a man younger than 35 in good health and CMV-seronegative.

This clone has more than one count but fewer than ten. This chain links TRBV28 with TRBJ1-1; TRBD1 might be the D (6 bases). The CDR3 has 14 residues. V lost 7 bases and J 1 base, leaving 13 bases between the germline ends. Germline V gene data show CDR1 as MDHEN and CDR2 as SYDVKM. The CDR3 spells CASTPGGANTEAFF. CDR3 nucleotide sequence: TGTGCCAGCACCCCGGGGGGGGCGAACACTGAAGCTTTCTTT.

The CDR3 loop is CASSPGRTGNTIYF. The DNA for the CDR3 is TGTGCCAGCTCACCGGGGAGGACTGGAAACACCATATATTTT. This chain connects TRBV18 to TRBJ1-3; D call uncertain. CDR3 length equals 14 residues. V shed 3 bases and J shed 2 bases, with 8 bases lying between them. CDR1 is KGHSH, CDR2 LQKENI, per germline.

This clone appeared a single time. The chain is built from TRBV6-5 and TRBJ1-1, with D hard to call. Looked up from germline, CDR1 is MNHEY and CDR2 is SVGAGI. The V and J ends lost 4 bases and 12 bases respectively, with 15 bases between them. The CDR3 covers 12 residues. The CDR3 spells CASSSRRMETFF. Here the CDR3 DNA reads TGTGCCAGCAGTTCACGGCGAATGGAGACTTTCTTT.

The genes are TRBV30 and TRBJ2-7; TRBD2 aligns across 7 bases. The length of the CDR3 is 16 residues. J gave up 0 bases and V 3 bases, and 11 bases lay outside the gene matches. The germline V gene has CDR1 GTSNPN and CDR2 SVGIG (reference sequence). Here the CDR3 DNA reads TGTGCCTGGAGCCCCGCGAGCGGGACCCACTCCTACGAGCAGTACTTC. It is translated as CAWSPASGTHSYEQYF.

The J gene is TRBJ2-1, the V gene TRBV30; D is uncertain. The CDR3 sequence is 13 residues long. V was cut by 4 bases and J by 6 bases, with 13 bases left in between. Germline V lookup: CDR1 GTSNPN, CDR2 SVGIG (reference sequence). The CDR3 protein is CAWNTVKPNEQFF. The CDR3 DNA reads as TGTGCCTGGAATACAGTAAAACCCAATGAGCAGTTCTTC.

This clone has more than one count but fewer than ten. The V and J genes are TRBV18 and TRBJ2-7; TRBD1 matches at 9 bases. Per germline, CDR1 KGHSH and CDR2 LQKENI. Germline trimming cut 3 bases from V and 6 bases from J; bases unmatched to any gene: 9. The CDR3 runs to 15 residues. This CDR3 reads CASSPYTQGAGEQYF. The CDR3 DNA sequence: TGTGCCAGCTCACCTTATACACAGGGGGCGGGCGAGCAGTACTTC.

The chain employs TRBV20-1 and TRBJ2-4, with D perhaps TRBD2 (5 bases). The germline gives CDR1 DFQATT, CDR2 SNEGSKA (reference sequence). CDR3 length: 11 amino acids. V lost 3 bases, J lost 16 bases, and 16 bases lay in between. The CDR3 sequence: CSASGADGVYF. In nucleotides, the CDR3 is TGCAGTGCTAGCGGTGCAGACGGGGTTTACTTC.

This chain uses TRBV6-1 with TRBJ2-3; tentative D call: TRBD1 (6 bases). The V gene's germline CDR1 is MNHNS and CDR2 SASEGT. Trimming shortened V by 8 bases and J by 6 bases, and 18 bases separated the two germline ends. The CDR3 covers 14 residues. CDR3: CASSLRAGVDTQYF. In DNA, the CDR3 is TGTGCCAGCTCCTTGCGGGCAGGGGTGGATACGCAGTATTTT.

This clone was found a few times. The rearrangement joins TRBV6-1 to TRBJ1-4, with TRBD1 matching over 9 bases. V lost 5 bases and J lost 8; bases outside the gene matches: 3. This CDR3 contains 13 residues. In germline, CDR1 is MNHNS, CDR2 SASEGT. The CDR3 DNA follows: TGTGCCAGCAGTCGGGACAGGGACGAAAAACTGTTTTTT. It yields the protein CASSRDRDEKLFF.